Listed here is a single T cell receptor (beta chain). This clonotype has a count of ten or more. The antigen it binds to is not known. No per-base quality is available; no much larger clone lies one base away. Amplification of TCR beta CDR3 regions was carried out from RNA transcripts. The TCR CDR3 was subjected to a first round of RT-PCR using the HTBI primer set and the Qiagen OneStep RT-PCR kit. Libraries were constructed in a second round of multiplex PCR, after which size selection and purification were carried out. Sequencing of the libraries was done on an Illumina HiSeq2000 using paired-end 100 bp reads. In the source study's methods: SOAPnuke was used to process the raw data, with reads discarded if the reads contained adapters or uncalled bases, had a mean Phred below 15, or lacked an exact constant-primer or identifier match. COPE v1.2.5 was used to merge the high-quality paired reads, and each unique nucleotide sequence was defined as a clonotype. MiTCR v1.1 was used to align the clonotypes against IMGT TRBV, TRBD and TRBJ reference segments. Only V-J combinations with frequency above 0.0001, covering 99.2% of repertoires, were analysed. The TCS score was defined as the ratio of F50 (clonal expansion) to E x V (chaos), calculated using BLOSUM62-based TCRdist between CDR3 peptides within each V-J. Welch's t-statistics and random forest reduced around 550 V-J features to 10 to 15, which were used in a naive Bayes classifier (R e1071). The public reads were quality trimmed at Q25 with fastp and then assembled into clones with MiXCR by TCRdb, keeping productive beta chains. For every CDR3 protein sequence, its rows merge into one entry that carries the most common genes and DNA. The V and J calls were determined by TCRdb, not by the authors. Present in this sample are around 240,000 distinct CDR3 sequences, around 17% of which were seen just once. 28% of the sample lies in the top ten.

Ophthalmopathy patients had moderately to severely active disease, Clinical Activity Score of at least 3, NOSPECS grade of at least 4, and duration under 3 months. Patients with uncontrolled infections, other autoimmune diseases, pregnancy or lactation were excluded. Diagnoses relied on clinical symptoms, serum thyroxine and TRAb, thyroid ultrasound and orbital computed tomography. Ficoll-Paque density gradient centrifugation was used to isolate PBMCs from 8.5 to 10 ml of fresh peripheral blood. Trizol reagent was used to extract total RNA, and RNA quality was then checked on an Agilent 2100 Bioanalyzer. CDR1 LGHDT and CDR2 YNNKEL are derived from the germline V gene (reference sequence). After removal of 0 bases from V and 5 bases from J, the junction retains 10 bases not matched to a gene. The CDR3 contains 17 residues, cysteine and phenylalanine counted. The CDR3 DNA has 51 bases and is translated from base 1.

The data derive from a study of T cells in Graves' hyperthyroidism and ophthalmopathy (dated 2019 in TCRdb). About the investigation overall: Peripheral blood was sampled at the time of initial diagnosis, prior to any treatment. A discovery cohort of about a hundred patients, 43 with Graves' ophthalmopathy and about 60 with stable Graves' hyperthyroidism, was used to find distinguishing TCR V-J signatures. The paper reports TCR Vbeta CDR3 sequencing of approximately 140 peripheral blood samples: under 45 ophthalmopathy, roughly 80 hyperthyroidism and approximately 17 progressor patients. The study also compared thyroid tissue and blood T-cell repertoires from several Graves' hyperthyroidism patients. Once sampling was done, hyperthyroidism patients were given methimazole at a starting dose of 30 mg daily, whereas ophthalmopathy patients were given high-dose intravenous methylprednisolone. For training and testing, the 80 to 100 patients in the discovery cohort were randomly divided in a 7:3 ratio. Prospective prediction of ophthalmopathy was tested in an independent validation cohort of 18 to 20 hyperthyroidism patients and 15 to 17 patients who later progressed to ophthalmopathy. Overall study outcomes, separate from this receptor: In cross-validation, a model built on a 13 V-J signature told ophthalmopathy apart from stable hyperthyroidism with roughly 87% sensitivity and approximately 81% specificity, and in testing the same model reached 80%/75%. Sample size was not statistically predetermined, and blinding of investigators to group allocation was not performed. During validation, the model predicted progression to ophthalmopathy a median of approximately 6 months ahead of onset, with around 71% sensitivity and almost 75% specificity. Most expanded thyroid clonotypes (frequency above 0.001) were also detected in blood, a finding suggesting that blood repertoires may reflect thyroid immune responses.

This chain is built from TRBV3-1 and TRBJ2-5; TRBD1 lines up with 9 middle nucleotides. The TCR originated in a woman under 30 with Graves' ophthalmopathy. The material sequenced was blood. The DNA is TGTGCCAGCAGCCAAGACCTGGGACAGGGTATTTCGGAGACCCAGTACTTC. This gives the protein CASSQDLGQGISETQYF.